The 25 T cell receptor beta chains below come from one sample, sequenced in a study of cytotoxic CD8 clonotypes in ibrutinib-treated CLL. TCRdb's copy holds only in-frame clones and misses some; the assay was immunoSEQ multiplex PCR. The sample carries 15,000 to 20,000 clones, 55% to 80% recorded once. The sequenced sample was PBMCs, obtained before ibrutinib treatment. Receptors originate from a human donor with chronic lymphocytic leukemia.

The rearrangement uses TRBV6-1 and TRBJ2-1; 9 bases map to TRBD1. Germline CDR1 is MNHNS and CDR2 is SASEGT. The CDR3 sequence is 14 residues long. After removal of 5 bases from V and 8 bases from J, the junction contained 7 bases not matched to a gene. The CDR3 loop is CASSRTGEGYEQFF. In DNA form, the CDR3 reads TGTGCCAGCAGTCGGACAGGGGAAGGGTATGAGCAGTTCTTC.

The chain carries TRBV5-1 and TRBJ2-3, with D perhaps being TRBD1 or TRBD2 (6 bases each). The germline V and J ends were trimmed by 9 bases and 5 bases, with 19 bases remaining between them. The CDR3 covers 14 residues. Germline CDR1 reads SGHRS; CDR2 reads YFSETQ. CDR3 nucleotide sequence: TGCGCCACCACCCTGAAGGGGGGCGTAGATACGCAGTATTTT. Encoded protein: CATTLKGGVDTQYF.

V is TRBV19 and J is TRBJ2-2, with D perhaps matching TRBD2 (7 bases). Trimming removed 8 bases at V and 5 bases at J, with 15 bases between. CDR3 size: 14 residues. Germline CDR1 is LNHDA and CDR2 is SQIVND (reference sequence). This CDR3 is CASHREGVTGELFF. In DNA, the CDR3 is TGTGCCAGTCACAGGGAGGGCGTAACCGGGGAGCTGTTTTTT.

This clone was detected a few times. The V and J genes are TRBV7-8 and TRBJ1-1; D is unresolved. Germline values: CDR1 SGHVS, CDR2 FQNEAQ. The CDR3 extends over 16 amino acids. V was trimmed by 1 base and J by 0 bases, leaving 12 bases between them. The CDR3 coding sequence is TGTGCCAGCAGCTTAGGTTGGGTGACGATGAACACTGAAGCTTTCTTT. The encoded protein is CASSLGWVTMNTEAFF.

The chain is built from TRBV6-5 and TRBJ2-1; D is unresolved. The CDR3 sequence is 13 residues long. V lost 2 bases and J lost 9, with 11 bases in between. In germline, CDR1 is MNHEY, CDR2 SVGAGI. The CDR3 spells CASSYLHRGEQFF. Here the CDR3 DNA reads TGTGCCAGCAGTTACCTCCATCGTGGTGAGCAGTTCTTC.

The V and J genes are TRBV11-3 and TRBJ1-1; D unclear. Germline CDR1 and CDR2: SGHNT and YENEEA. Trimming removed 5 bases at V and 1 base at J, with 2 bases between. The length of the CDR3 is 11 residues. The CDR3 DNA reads TGTGCCAGCAGCCGGAACACTGAAGCTTTCTTT. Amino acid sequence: CASSRNTEAFF.

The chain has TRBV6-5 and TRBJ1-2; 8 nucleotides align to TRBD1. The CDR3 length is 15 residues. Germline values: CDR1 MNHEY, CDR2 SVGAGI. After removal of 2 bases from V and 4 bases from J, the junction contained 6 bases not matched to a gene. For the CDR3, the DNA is TGTGCCAGCAGTTACGGGACAGGAAACCGCTATGGCTACACCTTC. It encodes CASSYGTGNRYGYTF.

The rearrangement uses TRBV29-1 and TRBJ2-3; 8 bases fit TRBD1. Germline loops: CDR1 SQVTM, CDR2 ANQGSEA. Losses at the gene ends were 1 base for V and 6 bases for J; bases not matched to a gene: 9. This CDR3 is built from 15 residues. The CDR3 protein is CSVEGRRGLTDTQYF. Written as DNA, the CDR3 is TGCAGCGTTGAAGGTCGCAGGGGGCTAACTGATACGCAGTATTTT.

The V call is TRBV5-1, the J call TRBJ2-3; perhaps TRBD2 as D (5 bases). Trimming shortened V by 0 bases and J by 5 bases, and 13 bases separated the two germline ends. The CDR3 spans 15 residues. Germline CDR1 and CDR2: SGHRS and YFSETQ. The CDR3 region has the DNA TGCGCCAGCAGCTTGGAGGTTAGCGCGCGAGATACGCAGTATTTT. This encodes CASSLEVSARDTQYF.

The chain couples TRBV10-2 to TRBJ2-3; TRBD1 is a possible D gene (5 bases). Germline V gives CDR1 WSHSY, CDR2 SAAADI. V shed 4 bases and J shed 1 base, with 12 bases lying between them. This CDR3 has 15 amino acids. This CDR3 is CASSVTALGTDTQYF. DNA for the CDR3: TGCGCCAGCAGTGTGACAGCCCTAGGCACAGATACGCAGTATTTT.

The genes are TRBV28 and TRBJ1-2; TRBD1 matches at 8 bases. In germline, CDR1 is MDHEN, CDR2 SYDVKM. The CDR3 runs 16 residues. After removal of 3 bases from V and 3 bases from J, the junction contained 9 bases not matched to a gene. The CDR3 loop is CASSLTAQGGDYGYTF. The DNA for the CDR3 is TGTGCCAGCAGTTTGACCGCACAGGGGGGAGACTATGGCTACACCTTC.

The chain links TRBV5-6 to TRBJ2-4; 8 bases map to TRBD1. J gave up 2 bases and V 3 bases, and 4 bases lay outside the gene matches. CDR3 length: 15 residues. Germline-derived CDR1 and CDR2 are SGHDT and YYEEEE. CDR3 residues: CASSSRDRTKNIQYF. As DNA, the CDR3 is TGTGCCAGCAGCTCGCGGGACAGGACCAAAAACATTCAGTACTTC.

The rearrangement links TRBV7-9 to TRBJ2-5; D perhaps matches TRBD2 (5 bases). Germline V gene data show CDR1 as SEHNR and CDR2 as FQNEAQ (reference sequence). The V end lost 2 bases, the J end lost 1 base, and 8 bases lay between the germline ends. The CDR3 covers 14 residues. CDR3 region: CASSLMEVQETQYF. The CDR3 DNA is TGTGCCAGCAGCTTAATGGAGGTCCAAGAGACCCAGTACTTC. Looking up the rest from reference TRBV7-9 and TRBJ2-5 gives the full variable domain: DTGVSQNPRHKITKRGQNVTFRCDPISEHNRLYWYRQTLGQGPEFLTYFQNEAQLEKSRLLSDRFSAERPKGSFSTLEIQRTEQGDSAMYLCASSLMEVQETQYFGPGTRLLVL.

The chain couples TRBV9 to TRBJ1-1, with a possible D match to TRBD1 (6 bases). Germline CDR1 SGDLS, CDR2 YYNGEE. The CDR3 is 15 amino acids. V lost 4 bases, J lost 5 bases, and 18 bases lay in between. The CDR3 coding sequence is TGTGCCAGCAGCCCCCACCGGGGGCTGGGAACTGAAGCTTTCTTT. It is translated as CASSPHRGLGTEAFF.

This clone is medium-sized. CDR3: CASSQDLGPEKLFF. DNA for the CDR3: TGTGCCAGCAGCCAAGATTTGGGGCCTGAAAAACTGTTTTTT. The chain recombines TRBV4-2 with TRBJ1-4; a weak D match, TRBD1 (5 bases). Trimming cost V 0 bases and J 7 bases, with 9 bases left between them. This CDR3 spans 14 amino acids. Germline V gene sequence: CDR1 LGHNA, CDR2 YNFKEQ.

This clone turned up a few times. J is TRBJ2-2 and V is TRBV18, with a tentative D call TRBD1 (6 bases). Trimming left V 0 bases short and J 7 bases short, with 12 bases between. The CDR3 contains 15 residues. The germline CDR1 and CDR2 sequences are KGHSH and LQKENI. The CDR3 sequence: CASSPPTGWDGELFF. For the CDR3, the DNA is TGTGCCAGCTCACCACCGACAGGATGGGACGGGGAGCTGTTTTTT.

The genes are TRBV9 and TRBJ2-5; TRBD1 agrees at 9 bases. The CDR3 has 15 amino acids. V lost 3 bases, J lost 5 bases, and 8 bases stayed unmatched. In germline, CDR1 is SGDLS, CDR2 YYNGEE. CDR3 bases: TGTGCCAGCAGCGAGGGGACAGGGAAGGTGGAGACCCAGTACTTC. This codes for CASSEGTGKVETQYF. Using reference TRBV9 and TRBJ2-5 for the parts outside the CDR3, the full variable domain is DSGVTQTPKHLITATGQRVTLRCSPRSGDLSVYWYQQSLDQGLQFLIQYYNGEERAKGNILERFSAQQFPDLHSELNLSSLELGDSALYFCASSEGTGKVETQYFGPGTRLLVL.

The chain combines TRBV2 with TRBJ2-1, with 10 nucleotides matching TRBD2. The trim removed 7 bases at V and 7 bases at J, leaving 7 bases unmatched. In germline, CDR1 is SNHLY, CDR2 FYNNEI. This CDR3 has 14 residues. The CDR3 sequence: CASTLLAGRNEQFF. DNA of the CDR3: TGTGCCAGCACGCTACTAGCGGGGAGGAATGAGCAGTTCTTC.

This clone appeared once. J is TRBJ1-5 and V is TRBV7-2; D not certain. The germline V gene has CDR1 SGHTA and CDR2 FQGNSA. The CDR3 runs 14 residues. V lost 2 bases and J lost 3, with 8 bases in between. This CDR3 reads CASSLKGNNQPQHF. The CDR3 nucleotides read TGTGCCAGCAGCTTAAAAGGGAACAATCAGCCCCAGCATTTT.

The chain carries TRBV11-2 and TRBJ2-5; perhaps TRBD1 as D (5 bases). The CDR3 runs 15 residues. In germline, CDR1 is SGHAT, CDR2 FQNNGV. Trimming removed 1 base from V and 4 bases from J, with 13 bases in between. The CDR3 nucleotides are TGTGCCAGCAGCTTAGTTCCAGGGTGGCGAGAGACCCAGTACTTC. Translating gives CASSLVPGWRETQYF.

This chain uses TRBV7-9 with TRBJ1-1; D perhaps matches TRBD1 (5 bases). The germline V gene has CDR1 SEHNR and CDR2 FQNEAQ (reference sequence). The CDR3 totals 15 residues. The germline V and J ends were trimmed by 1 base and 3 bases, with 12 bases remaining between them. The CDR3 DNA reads TGTGCCAGCAGCTTAGAGGGGTACCGGGACACTGAAGCTTTCTTT. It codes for CASSLEGYRDTEAFF.

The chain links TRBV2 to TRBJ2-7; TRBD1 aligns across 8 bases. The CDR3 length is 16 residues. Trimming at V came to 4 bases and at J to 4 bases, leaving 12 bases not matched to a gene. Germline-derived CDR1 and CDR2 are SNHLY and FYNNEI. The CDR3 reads CASSVSRTGTSYEQYF. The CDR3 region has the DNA TGTGCCAGCAGTGTATCCAGGACAGGGACTTCATACGAGCAGTACTTC.

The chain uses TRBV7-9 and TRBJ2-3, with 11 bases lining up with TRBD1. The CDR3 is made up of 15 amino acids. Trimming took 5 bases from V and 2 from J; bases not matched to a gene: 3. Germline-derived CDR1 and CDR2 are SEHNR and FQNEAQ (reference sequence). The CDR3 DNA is TGTGCCAGCAGCCCGGACAGGGGGCTCACAGATACGCAGTATTTT. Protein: CASSPDRGLTDTQYF.

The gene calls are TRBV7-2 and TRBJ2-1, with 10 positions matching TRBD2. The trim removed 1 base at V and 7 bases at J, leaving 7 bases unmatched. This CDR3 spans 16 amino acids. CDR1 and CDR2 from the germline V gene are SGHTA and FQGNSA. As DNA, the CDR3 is TGTGCCAGCAGCTTAGTGGGTAGCGGGGGGCTAAATGAGCAGTTCTTC. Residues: CASSLVGSGGLNEQFF.

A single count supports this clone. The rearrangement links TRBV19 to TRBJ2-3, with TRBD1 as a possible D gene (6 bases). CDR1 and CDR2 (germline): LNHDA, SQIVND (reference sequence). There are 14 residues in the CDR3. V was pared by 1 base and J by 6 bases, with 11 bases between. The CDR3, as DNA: TGTGCCAGTAGTATAGGAACAGGGTCGGATACGCAGTATTTT. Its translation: CASSIGTGSDTQYF.